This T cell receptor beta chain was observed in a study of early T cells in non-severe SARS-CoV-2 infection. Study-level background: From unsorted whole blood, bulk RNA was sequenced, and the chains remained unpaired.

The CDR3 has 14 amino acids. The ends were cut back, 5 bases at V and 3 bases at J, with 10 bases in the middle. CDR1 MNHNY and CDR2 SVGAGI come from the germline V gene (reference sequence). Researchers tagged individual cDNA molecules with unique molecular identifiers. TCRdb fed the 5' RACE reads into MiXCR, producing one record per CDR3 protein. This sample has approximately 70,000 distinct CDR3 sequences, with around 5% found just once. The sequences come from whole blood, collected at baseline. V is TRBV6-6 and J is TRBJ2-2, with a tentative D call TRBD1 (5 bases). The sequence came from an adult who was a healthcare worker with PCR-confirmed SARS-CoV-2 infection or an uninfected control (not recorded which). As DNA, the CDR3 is TGTGCCAGCAGTAAGCTACAGGACACCGGGGAGCTGTTTTTT. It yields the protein CASSKLQDTGELFF.